This T cell receptor beta chain is from a study of sequential checkpoint blockade in melanoma. Study details: Arm A got nivolumab then ipilimumab; arm B the reverse, 1:1. Maintenance nivolumab came after either treatment sequence.

The germline V gene has CDR1 LNHDA and CDR2 SQIVND (reference sequence). This CDR3 is 12 amino acids long. Repertoires were generated with immunoSEQ multiplex PCR, while TCRdb's copy carries only in-frame clones and drops some. Among 9,500 to 15,000 clones, 82% were seen once, and the ten largest hold approximately 8%. Treatment described: randomized to nivolumab then ipilimumab (arm A) or the reverse (arm B). No patient had prior DNA-damaging chemotherapy. From thawed PBMCs, live CD3+CD8+ cells negative for CD19 and CD56 were sorted. With respect to this clone: At one end the junction does not follow the germline gene, possibly because of a read error. This CDR3 is also generated by other DNA sequences in the sample.

The clonotype comes from a human donor with melanoma. The gene calls are TRBV19 and TRBJ1-1; tentatively, D is TRBD1 (6 bases). The starting material was CD8+ T cells sorted from blood (inferred from file names), obtained from a patient given nivolumab and ipilimumab in sequence. The CDR3 region is CASGDRNTEAFF. CDR3 bases: TGTGCCAGTGGTGACAGGAACACTGAAGCTTTCTTC. Full variable domain (missing parts from reference TRBV19 and TRBJ1-1): DGGITQSPKYLFRKEGQNVTLSCEQNLNHDAMYWYRQDPGQGLRLIYYSQIVNDFQKGDIAEGYSVSREKKESFPLTVTSAQKNPTAFYLCASGDRNTEAFFGQGTRLTVV.